This T cell receptor beta chain originates from a study of identical twins. This CDR3 is 16 amino acids long. cDNA carried unique molecular identifiers, and a universal primer site was added by template switching. TCRdb ran MiXCR on the 5' RACE reads and lists one entry per CDR3 protein. The profile shows some 460,000 distinct CDR3 sequences, 13% to 15% of them singletons. These same records also appear under a second study, on yellow fever vaccine responses in identical twins.

The TCR comes from a woman younger than 30 in good health. V usage is TRBV21-1 and J usage is TRBJ1-3; TRBD1 is the table's D call and was not checked against the DNA. TRBV21-1 is reported as a pseudogene. The specimen sequenced was CD4+ T cells sorted from blood. Written as DNA, the CDR3 is TGTGCCAGCAGCCCCACGGGGGCGGGTTCCGGAAACACCATATATTTT. Translation: CASSPTGAGSGNTIYF.